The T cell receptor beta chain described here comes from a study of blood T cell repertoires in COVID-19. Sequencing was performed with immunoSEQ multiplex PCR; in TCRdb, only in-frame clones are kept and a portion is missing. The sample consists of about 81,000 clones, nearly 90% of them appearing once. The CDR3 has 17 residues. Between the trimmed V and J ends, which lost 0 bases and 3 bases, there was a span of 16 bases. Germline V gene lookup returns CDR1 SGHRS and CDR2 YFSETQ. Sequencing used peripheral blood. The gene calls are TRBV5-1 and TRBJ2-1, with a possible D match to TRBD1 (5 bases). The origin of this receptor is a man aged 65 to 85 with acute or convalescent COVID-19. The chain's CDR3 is CASSLVVSGADYNEQFF. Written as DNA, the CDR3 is TGCGCCAGCAGCTTGGTTGTTAGTGGGGCAGACTACAATGAGCAGTTCTTC. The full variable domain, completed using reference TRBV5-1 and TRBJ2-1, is KAGVTQTPRYLIKTRGQQVTLSCSPISGHRSVSWYQQTPGQGLQFLFEYFSETQRNKGNFPGRFSGRQFSNSRSEMNVSTLELGDSALYLCASSLVVSGADYNEQFFGPGTRLTVL.